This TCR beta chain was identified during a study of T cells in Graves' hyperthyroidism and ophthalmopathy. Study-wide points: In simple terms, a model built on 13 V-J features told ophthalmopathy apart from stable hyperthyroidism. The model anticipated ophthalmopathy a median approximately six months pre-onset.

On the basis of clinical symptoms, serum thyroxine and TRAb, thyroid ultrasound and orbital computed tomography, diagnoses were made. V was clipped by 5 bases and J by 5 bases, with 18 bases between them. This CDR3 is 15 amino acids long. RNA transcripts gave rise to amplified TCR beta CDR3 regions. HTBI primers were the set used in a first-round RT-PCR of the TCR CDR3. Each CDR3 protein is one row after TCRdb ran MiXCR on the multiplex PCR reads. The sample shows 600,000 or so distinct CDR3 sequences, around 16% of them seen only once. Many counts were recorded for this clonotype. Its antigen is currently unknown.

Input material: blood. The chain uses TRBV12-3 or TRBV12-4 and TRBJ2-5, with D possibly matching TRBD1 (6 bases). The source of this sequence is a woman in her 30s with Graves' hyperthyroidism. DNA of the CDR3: TGTGCCAGCAGTCCCTGGACAGCGCAAGGGGAGACCCAGTACTTC. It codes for CASSPWTAQGETQYF.